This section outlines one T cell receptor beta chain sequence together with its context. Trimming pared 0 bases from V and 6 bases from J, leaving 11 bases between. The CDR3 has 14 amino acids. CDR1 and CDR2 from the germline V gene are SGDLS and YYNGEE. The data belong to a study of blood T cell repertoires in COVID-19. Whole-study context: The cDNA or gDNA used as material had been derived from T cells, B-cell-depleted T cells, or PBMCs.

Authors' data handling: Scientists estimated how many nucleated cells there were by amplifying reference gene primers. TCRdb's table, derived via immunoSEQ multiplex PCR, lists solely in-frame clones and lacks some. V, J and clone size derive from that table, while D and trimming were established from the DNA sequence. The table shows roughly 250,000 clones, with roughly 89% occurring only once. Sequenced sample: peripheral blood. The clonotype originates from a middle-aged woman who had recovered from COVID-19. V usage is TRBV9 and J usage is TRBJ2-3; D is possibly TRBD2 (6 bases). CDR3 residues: CASSVVRGMDTQYF. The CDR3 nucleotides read TGTGCCAGCAGCGTAGTCCGCGGGATGGATACGCAGTATTTT.